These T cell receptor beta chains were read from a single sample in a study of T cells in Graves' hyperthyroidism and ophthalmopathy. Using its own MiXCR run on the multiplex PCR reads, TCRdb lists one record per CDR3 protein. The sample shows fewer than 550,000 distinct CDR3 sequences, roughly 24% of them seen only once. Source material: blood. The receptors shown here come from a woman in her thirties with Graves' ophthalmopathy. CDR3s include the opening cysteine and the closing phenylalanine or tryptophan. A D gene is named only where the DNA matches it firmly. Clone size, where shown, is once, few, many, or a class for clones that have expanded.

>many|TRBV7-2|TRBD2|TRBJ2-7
TGTGCCAGCAGCAAGGGACTAGCCCATGACGAGCAGTACTTC
CASSKGLAHDEQYF
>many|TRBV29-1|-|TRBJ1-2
TGCAGCGTTGATGGGTCATCGAATGCTAACTATGGCTACACCTTC
CSVDGSSNANYGYTF
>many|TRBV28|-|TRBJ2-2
TGTGCCAGCCGCGCCGGGACCTGGAACACCGGGGAGCTGTTTTTT
CASRAGTWNTGELFF
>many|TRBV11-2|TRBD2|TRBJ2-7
TGTGCCAGCAGCTCCCCCCGGACTAGCATCTACGAGCAGTACTTC
CASSSPRTSIYEQYF
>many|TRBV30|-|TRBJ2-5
TGTGCCTGGGCCCTTAGCGGCCAAGAGACCCAGTACTTC
CAWALSGQETQYF
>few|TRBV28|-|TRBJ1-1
TGTGCCAGCAACTTGGAGGACACTGAAGCTTTCTTT
CASNLEDTEAFF
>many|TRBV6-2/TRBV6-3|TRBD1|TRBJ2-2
TGTGCCAGCAGACGGACAGGGGAAACCGGGGAGCTGTTTTTT
CASRRTGETGELFF
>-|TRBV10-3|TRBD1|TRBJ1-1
TGTGCCATCAGATATTCGACAGGGTCTGAAGAAGCTTTCTTT
CAIRYSTGSEEAFF
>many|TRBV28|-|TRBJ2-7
TGTGCCAGCAGTATAAACTCCTACGAGCAGTACTTC
CASSINSYEQYF
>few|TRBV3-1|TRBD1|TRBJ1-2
TGTGCCAGCAGCCCCACCGGGACAGGGGGCAACTATGGCTACACCTTC
CASSPTGTGGNYGYTF
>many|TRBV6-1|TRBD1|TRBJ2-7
TGTGCCAGCAGTGAAAGGGGGACAGGGGCTAGCGGCCCTGCCTACGAGCAGTACTTC
CASSERGTGASGPAYEQYF
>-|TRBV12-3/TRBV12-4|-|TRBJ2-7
TGTGCCAGCAACCCTGGGTCCAGGTACGAGCAGTACTTC
CASNPGSRYEQYF
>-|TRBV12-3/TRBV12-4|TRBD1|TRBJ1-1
TGTGCCAGCAGTTTTTGGGGGACAGAGAACACTGAAGCTTTCTTT
CASSFWGTENTEAFF
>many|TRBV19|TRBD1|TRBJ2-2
TGTGCCAGTAGTGAGGGACAGCACGTTACCGGGGAGCTGTTTTTT
CASSEGQHVTGELFF
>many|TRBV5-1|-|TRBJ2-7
TGCGCCAGCAAGGTGAATTTTGATTACGAGCAGTACTTC
CASKVNFDYEQYF